The clone carrying this T cell receptor beta chain occurred a few times. This record belongs to a study of OX40 agonist ivuxolimab in advanced cancers. About the study: Ivuxolimab was administered intravenously to patients at 0.01 to 10 mg/kg every 2 weeks. Hepatocellular carcinoma, melanoma, renal cell or head and neck cancer occurred in dose-escalation patients. Partial responses occurred in three patients (one hepatocellular carcinoma, two cutaneous melanoma).

This CDR3 comprises 18 residues. With 6 bases clipped from V and 3 bases from J, the junction kept 14 bases outside the gene matches. CDR1 is MDHEN and CDR2 is SYDVKM in the germline V gene. Some clones are missing from TCRdb's copy, which holds only in-frame ones; the method was immunoSEQ multiplex PCR. Seen here are approximately 30,000 clones, about 76% observed once, and the top ten hold over 1.1%. The sample was CD4+ or CD8+ T cells sorted from blood, taken in a trial of the OX40 agonist ivuxolimab. This TCR derives from an adult with an advanced solid tumor such as melanoma, head and neck, liver or kidney cancer. The gene calls are TRBV28 and TRBJ2-7; 13 nucleotides align to TRBD2. The CDR3 nucleotides are TGTGCCAGCAGCTCGGGACTAGCGGGACTCATAGGCCACTACGAGCAGTACTTC. It translates to CASSSGLAGLIGHYEQYF.